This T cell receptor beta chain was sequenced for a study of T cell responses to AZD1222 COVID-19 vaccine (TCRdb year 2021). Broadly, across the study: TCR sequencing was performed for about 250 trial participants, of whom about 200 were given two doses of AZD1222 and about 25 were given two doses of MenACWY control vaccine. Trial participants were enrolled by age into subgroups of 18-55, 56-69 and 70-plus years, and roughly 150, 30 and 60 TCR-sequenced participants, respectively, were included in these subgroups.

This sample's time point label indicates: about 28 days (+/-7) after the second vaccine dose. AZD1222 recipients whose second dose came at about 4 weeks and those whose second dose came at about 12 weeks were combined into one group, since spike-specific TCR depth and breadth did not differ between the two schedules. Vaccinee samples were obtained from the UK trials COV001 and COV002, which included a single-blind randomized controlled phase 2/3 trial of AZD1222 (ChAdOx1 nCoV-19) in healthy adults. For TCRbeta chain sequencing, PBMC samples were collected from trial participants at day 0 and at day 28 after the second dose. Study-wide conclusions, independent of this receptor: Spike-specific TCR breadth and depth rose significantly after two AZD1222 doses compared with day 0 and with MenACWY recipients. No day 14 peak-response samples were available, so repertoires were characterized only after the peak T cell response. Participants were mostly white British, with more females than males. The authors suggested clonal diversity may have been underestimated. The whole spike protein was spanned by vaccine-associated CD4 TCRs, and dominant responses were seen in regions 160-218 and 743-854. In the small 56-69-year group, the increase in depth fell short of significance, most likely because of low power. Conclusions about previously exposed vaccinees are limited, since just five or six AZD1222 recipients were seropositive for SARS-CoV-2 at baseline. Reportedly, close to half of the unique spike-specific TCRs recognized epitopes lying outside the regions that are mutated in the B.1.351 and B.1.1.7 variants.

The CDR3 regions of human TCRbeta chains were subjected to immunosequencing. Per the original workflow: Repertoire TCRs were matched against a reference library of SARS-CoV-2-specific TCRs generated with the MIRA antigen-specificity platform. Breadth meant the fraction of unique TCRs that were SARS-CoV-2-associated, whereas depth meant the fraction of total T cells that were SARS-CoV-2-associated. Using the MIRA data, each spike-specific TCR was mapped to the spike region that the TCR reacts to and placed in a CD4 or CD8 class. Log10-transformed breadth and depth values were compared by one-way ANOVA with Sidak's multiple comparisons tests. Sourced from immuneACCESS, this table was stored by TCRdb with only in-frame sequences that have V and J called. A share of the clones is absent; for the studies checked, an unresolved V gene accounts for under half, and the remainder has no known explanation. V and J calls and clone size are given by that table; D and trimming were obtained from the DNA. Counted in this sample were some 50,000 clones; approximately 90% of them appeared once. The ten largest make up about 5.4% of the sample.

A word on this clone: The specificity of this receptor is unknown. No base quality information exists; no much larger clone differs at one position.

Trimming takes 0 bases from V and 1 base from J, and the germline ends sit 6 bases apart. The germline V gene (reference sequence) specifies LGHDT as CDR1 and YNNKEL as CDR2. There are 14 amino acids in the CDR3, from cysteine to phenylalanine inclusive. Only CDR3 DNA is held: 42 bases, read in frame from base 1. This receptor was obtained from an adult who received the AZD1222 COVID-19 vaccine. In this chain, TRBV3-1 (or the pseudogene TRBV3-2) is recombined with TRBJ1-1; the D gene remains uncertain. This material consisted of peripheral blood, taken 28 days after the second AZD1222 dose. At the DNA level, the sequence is TGTGCCAGCAGCCAAGATCAAAGGAACACTGAAGCTTTCTTT. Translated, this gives CASSQDQRNTEAFF.